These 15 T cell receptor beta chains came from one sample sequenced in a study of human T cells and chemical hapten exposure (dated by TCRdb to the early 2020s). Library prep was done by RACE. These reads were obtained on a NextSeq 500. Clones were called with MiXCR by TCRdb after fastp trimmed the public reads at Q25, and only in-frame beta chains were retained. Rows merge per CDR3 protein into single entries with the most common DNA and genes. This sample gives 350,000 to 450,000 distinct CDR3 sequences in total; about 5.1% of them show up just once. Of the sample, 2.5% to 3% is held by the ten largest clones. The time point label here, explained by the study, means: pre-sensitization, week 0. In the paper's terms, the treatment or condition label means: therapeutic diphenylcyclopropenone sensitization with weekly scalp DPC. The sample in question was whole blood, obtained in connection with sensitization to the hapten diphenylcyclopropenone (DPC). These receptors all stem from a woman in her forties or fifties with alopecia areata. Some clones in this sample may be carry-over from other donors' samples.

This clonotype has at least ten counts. The CDR3 coding sequence is TGTGCCAGCAGTTCCGGGGACTCGGGCAATCAGCCCCAGCATTTT. It is translated as CASSSGDSGNQPQHF. The V gene is TRBV6-5, the J gene TRBJ1-5; D might be TRBD1 (5 bases). The V and J ends lost 4 bases and 2 bases respectively, with 12 bases between them. The CDR3 extends over 15 amino acids. CDR1 is MNHEY, CDR2 SVGAGI, per germline.

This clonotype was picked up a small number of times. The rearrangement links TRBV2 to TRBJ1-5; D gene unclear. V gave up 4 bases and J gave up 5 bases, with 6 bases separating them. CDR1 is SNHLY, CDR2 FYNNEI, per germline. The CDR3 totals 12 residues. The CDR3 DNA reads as TGTGCCAGCAGTGGATCGGATCAGCCCCAGCATTTT. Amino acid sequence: CASSGSDQPQHF.

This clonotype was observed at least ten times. The CDR3 loop is CASSYSAGGANQPQHF. In nucleotides, the CDR3 is TGTGCCAGCAGTTACTCGGCAGGGGGGGCCAATCAGCCCCAGCATTTT. V is TRBV6-5 and J is TRBJ1-5, with 7 nucleotides matching TRBD1. The germline V gene encodes CDR1 MNHEY and CDR2 SVGAGI. The V and J ends lost 0 bases and 3 bases, in that order; junction bases with no gene match: 5. There are 16 residues in the CDR3.

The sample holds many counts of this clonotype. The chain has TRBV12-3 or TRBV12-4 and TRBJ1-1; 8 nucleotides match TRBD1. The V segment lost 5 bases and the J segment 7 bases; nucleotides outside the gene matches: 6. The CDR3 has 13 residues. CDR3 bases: TGTGCCAGCAGTCCTGGACAGGGAGGTGAAGCTTTCTTT. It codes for CASSPGQGGEAFF.

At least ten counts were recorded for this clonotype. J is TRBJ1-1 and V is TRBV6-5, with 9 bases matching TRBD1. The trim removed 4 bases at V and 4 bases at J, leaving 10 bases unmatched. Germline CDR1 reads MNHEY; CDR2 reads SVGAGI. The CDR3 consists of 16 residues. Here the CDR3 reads CASSSTRTGVGTEAFF. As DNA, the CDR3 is TGTGCCAGCAGTTCCACCAGGACAGGGGTCGGCACTGAAGCTTTCTTT.

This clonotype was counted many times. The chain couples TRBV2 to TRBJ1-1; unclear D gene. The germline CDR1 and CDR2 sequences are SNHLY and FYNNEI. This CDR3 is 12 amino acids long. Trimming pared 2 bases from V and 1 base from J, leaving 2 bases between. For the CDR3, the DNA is TGTGCCAGCAGTGAACAGAACACTGAAGCTTTCTTT. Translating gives CASSEQNTEAFF.

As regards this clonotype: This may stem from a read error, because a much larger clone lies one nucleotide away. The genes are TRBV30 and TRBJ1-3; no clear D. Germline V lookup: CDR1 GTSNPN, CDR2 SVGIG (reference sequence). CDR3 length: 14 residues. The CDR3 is CAWSKGSSGNSIYF. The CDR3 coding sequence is TGTGCCTGGAGTAAGGGCAGCTCTGGAAACTCCATATATTTT.

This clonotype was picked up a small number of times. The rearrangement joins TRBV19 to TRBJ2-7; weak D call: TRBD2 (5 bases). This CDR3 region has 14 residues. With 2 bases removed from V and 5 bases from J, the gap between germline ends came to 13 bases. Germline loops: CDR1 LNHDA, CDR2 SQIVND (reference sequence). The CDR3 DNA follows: TGTGCCAGTAGTATATCCACGGGGAACCACGAGCAGTACTTC. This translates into CASSISTGNHEQYF.

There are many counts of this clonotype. This chain's CDR3 is CASSPGRGETQYF. Written as DNA, the CDR3 is TGTGCCAGCAGCCCCGGCAGGGGAGAGACCCAGTACTTC. The chain couples TRBV3-1 to TRBJ2-5; D is perhaps TRBD1 (6 bases). The CDR3 consists of 13 residues. Germline assignment: CDR1 LGHDT and CDR2 YNNKEL (reference sequence). The V end was cut by 4 bases, the J end by 4 bases, with 10 bases between.

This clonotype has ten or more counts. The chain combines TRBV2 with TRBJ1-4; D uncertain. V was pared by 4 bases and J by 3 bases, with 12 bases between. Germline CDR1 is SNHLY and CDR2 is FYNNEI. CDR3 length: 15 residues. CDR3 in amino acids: CASSADPRANEKLFF. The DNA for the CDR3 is TGTGCCAGCAGTGCTGACCCGAGGGCTAATGAAAAACTGTTTTTT. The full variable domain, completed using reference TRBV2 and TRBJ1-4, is EPEVTQTPSHQVTQMGQEVILRCVPISNHLYFYWYRQILGQKVEFLVSFYNNEISEKSEIFDDQFSVERPDGSNFTLKIRSTKLEDSAMYFCASSADPRANEKLFFGSGTQLSVL.

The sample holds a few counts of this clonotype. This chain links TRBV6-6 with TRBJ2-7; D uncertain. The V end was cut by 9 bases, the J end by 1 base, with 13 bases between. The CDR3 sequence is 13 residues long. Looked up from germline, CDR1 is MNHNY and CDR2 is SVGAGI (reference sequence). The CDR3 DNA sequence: TGTGCCAGTTCCGGACGGGTTTCCTACGAGCAGTACTTC. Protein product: CASSGRVSYEQYF.

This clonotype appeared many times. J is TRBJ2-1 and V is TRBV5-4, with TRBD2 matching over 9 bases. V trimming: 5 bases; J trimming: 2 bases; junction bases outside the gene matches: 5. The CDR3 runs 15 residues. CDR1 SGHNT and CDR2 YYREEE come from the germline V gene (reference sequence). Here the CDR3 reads CASRPGTSTYNEQFF. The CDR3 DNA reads TGTGCCAGCAGACCAGGGACTAGCACCTACAATGAGCAGTTCTTC.

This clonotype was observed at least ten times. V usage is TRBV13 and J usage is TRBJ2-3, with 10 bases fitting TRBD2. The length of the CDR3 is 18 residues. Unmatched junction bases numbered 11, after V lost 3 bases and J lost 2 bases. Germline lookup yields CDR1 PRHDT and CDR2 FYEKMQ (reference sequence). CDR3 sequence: CASSFADTGTSATDTQYF. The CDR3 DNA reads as TGTGCCAGCAGCTTTGCGGACACCGGGACTAGCGCCACAGATACGCAGTATTTT.

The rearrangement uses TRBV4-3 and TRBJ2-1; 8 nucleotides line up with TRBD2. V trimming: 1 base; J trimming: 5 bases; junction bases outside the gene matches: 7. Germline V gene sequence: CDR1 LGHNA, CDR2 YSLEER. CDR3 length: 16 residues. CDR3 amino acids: CASSQGSGRGNNEQFF. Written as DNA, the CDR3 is TGCGCCAGCAGCCAAGGCAGCGGGAGAGGGAACAATGAGCAGTTCTTC.

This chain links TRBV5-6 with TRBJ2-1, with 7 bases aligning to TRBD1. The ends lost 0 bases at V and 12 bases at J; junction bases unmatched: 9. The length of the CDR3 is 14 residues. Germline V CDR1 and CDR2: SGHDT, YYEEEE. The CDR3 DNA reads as TGTGCCAGCAGCTTGGGGACAGGAGCGCCCCCGCAGTTCTTC. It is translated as CASSLGTGAPPQFF.